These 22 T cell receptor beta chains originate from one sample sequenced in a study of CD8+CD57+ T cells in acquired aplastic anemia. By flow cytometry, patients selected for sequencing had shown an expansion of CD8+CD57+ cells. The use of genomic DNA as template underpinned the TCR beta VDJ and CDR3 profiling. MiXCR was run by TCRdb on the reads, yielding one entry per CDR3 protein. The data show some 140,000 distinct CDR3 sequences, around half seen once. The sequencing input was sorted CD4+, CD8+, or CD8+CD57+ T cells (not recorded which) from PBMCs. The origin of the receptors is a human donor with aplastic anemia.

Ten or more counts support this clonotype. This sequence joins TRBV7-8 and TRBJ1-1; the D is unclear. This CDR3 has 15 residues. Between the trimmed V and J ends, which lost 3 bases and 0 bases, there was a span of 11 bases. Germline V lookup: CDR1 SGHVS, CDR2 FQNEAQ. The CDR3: CASSLLKTLNTEAFF. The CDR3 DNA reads TGTGCCAGCAGCTTGCTAAAGACCCTGAACACTGAAGCTTTCTTT. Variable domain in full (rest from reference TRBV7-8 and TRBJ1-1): GAGVSQSPRYKVAKRGQDVALRCDPISGHVSLFWYQQALGQGPEFLTYFQNEAQLDKSGLPSDRFFAERPEGSVSTLKIQRTQQEDSAVYLCASSLLKTLNTEAFFGQGTRLTVV.

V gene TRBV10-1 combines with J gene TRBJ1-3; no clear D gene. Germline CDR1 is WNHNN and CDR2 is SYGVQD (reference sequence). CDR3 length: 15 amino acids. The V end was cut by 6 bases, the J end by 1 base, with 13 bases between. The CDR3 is CASRQQEVSGNTIYF. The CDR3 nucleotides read TGCGCCAGCAGGCAGCAGGAGGTATCTGGAAACACCATATATTTT.

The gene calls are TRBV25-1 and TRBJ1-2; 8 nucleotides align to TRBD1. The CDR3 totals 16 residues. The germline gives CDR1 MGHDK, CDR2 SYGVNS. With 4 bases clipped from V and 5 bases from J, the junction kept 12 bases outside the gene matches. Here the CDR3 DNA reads TGTGCCAGCAGTGCCGTCCGGACAGGGAAGGGGTATGGCTACACCTTC. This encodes CASSAVRTGKGYGYTF.

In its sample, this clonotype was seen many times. CDR3 nucleotide sequence: TGTGCCAGTAGTAACATGGGGACAGGAAAGTATGGCTACACCTTC. Its translation is CASSNMGTGKYGYTF. J is TRBJ1-2 and V is TRBV19; 8 bases map to TRBD1. V was clipped by 4 bases and J by 5 bases; unmatched bases: 9. From germline, CDR1 is LNHDA and CDR2 SQIVND (reference sequence). The CDR3 has 15 amino acids.

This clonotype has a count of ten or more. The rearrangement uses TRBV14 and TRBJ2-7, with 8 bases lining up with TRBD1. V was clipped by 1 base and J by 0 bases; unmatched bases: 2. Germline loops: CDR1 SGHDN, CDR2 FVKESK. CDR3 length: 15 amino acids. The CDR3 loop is CASSQVGQASYEQYF. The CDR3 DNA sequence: TGTGCCAGCAGCCAAGTGGGACAGGCCTCCTACGAGCAGTACTTC.

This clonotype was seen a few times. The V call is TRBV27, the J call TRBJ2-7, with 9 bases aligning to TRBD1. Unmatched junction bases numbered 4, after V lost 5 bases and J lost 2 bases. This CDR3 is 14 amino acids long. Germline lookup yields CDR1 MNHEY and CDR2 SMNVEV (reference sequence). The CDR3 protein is CASSNRQGAYEQYF. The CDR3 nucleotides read TGTGCCAGCAGTAACAGACAGGGGGCCTACGAGCAGTACTTC.

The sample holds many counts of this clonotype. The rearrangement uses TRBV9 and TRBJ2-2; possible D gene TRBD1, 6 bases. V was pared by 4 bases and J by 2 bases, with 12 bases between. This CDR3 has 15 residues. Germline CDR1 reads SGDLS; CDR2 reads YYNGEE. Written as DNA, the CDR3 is TGTGCCAGCAGCCCAAGGACAGATAACACCGGGGAGCTGTTTTTT. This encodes CASSPRTDNTGELFF.

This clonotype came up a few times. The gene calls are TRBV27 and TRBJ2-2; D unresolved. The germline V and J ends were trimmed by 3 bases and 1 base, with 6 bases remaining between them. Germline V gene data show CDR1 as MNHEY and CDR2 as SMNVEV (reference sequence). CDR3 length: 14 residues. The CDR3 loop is CASSLWQNTGELFF. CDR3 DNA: TGTGCCAGCAGTTTGTGGCAGAACACCGGGGAGCTGTTTTTT.

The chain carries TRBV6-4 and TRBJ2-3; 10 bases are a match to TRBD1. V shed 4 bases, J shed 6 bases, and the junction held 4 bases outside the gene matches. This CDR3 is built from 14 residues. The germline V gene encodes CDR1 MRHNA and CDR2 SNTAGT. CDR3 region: CASSGQGAKDTQYF. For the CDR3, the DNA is TGTGCCAGCAGTGGACAGGGGGCGAAGGATACGCAGTATTTT.

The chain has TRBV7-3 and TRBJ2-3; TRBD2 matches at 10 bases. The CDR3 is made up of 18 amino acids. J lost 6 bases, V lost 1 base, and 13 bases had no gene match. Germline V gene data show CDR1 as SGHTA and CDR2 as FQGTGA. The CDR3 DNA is TGTGCCAGCAGCTTAAAAGGTCCAGCGGGGGGGCCGAGCGATACGCAGTATTTT. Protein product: CASSLKGPAGGPSDTQYF. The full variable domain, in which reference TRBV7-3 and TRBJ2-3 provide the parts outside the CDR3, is GAGVSQTPSNKVTEKGKYVELRCDPISGHTALYWYRQSLGQGPEFLIYFQGTGAADDSGLPNDRFFAVRPEGSVSTLKIQRTERGDSAVYLCASSLKGPAGGPSDTQYFGPGTRLTVL.

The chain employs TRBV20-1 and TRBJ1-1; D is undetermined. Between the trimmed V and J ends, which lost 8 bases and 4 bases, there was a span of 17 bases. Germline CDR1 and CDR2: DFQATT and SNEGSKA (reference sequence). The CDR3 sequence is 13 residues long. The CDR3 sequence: CSYHQSGGTEAFF. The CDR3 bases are TGCAGTTACCACCAATCTGGAGGCACTGAAGCTTTCTTT.

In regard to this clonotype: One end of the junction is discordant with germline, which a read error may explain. The CDR3 nucleotides read TGTGCCACCAAAGACGGCGGGAACACTGAGGCTTTCTTT. It encodes CATKDGGNTEAFF. The rearrangement uses TRBV24-1 and TRBJ1-1; D gene ambiguous. The CDR3 runs to 13 residues. Germline V gene sequence: CDR1 KGHDR, CDR2 SFDVKD.

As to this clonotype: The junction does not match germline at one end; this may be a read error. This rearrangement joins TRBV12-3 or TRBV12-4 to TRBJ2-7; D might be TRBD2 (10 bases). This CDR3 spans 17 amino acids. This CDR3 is CASSSGTGTSDSLERYF. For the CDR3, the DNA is TGTGCCAGCAGTTCCGGGACAGGGACTAGCGACTCCCTCGAGCGGTACTTC.

CDR3 in DNA: TGTGCCAGCAGCTTCGCCCGAGGAGCAGGCGAGCAGTACTTC. Amino acids: CASSFARGAGEQYF. The rearrangement joins TRBV7-2 to TRBJ2-7; D remains unclear. In germline, CDR1 is SGHTA, CDR2 FQGNSA. The CDR3 has 14 residues. V lost 3 bases to trimming and J lost 6 bases, with 15 bases between them.

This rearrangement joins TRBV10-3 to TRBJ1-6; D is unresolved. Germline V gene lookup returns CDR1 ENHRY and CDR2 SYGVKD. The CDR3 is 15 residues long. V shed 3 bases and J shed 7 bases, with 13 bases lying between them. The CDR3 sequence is CAISDLLGKNSPLHF. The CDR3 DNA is TGTGCCATCAGTGATCTCTTAGGAAAAAATTCACCCCTCCACTTT.

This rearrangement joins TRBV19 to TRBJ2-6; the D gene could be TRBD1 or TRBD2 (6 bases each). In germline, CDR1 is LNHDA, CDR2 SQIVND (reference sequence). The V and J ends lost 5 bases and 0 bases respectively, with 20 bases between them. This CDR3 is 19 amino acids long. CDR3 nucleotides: TGTGCCAGTAGTCCCTGGTTGGGGGGCGCAGGCTCTGGGGCCAACGTCCTGACTTTC. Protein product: CASSPWLGGAGSGANVLTF. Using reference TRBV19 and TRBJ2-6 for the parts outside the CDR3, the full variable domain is DGGITQSPKYLFRKEGQNVTLSCEQNLNHDAMYWYRQDPGQGLRLIYYSQIVNDFQKGDIAEGYSVSREKKESFPLTVTSAQKNPTAFYLCASSPWLGGAGSGANVLTFGAGSRLTVL.

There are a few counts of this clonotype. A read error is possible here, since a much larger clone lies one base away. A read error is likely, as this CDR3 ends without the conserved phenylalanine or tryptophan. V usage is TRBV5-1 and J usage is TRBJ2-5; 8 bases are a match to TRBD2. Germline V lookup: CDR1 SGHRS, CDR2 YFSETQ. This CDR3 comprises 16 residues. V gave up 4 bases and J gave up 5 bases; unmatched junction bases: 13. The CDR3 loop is CASSQDTGLGFETQYY. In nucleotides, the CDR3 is TGCGCCAGCAGCCAAGACACGGGACTAGGGTTTGAGACCCAGTACTAC.

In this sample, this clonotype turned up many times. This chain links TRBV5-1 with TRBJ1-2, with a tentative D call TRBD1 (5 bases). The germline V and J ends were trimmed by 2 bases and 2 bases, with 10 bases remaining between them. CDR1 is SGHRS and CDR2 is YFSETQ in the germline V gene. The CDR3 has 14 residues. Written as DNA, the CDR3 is TGCGCCAGCAGCTTCCGGACACCCAACTATGGCTACACCTTC. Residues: CASSFRTPNYGYTF.

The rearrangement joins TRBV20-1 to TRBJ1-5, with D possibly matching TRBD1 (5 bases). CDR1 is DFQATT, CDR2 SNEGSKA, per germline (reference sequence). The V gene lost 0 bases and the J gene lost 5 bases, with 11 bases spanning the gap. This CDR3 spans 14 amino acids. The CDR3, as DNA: TGCAGTGCTAGAGAGGGGGGGATGCATCAGCCCCAGCATTTT. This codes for CSAREGGMHQPQHF.

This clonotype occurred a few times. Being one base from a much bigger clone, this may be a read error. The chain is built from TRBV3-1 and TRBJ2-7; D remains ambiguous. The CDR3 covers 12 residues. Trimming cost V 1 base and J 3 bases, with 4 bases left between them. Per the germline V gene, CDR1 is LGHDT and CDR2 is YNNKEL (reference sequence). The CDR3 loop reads CASSQVGYEQYF. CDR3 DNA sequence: TGTGCCAGCAGCCAAGTAGGCTACGAGCAGTACTTC.

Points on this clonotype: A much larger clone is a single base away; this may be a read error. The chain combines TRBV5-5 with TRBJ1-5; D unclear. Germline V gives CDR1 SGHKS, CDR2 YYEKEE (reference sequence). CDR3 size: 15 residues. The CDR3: CASSLRAGSNQPRHF. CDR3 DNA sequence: TGTGCCAGCAGCCTGCGGGCGGGGAGCAATCAGCCCCGGCATTTT.

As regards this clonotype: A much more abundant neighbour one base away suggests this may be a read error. The CDR3 sequence: CASSARDGLCEQYF. The CDR3 nucleotides are TGTGCCAGCAGTGCCCGGGACGGACTCTGCGAGCAGTACTTC. The chain has TRBV6-1 and TRBJ2-7; D tentatively reads TRBD1 or TRBD2 (5 bases each). CDR1 is MNHNS, CDR2 SASEGT, per germline. The V and J ends lost 4 bases and 6 bases respectively, with 16 bases between them. The CDR3 sequence is 14 residues long.